This T cell receptor beta chain came from a study of blood T cell repertoires in COVID-19. Study-wide background: Samples taken during acute and convalescent COVID-19 were collected in the United States, Italy and Spain. T cells, B-cell-depleted T cells, or PBMCs supplied cDNA or gDNA.

The V gene lost 4 bases and the J gene lost 5 bases, with 16 bases spanning the gap. The CDR3 spans 16 residues. Germline V gene lookup returns CDR1 SGHRS and CDR2 YFSETQ. Generated by immunoSEQ multiplex PCR, the TCRdb table keeps only in-frame clones and is missing some. This table has about 200,000 clones, roughly 82% appearing once. Seattle participants joined during active infection and were tracked over time. This clonotype was sampled from a woman in her sixties or seventies with COVID-19, enrolled during active disease. V and J are TRBV5-1 and TRBJ1-6; D remains unclear. Sequencing was done on a sample of peripheral blood. The CDR3 protein is CASSPTTSTNNSPLHF. The CDR3, as DNA: TGCGCCAGCAGCCCTACGACATCAACCAATAATTCACCCCTCCACTTT. The whole variable domain, filled in from reference TRBV5-1 and TRBJ1-6, reads KAGVTQTPRYLIKTRGQQVTLSCSPISGHRSVSWYQQTPGQGLQFLFEYFSETQRNKGNFPGRFSGRQFSNSRSEMNVSTLELGDSALYLCASSPTTSTNNSPLHFGNGTRLTVT.